This T cell receptor (beta chain) was retrieved from a study of T-cell reconstitution after alpha-beta-depleted transplantation in children. Researchers prepared the TCRbeta library using unique molecular identifiers, the study reports. TCRdb redid the calling of the PCR reads with MiXCR, one entry per CDR3 protein. The sample carries hundreds of thousands of distinct CDR3 sequences, less than 20% recorded once. The germline V gene encodes CDR1 SGHTA and CDR2 FQGNSA. The CDR3 consists of 16 residues. The ends were cut back, 2 bases at V and 0 bases at J, with 11 bases in the middle. This clonotype was seen a few times. No antigen is known for it. Study findings and constraints: T-cell counts and diversity at one year post-transplant came mainly from newly produced T cells. For some patients, TCRbeta diversity was high at day 60 because of recipient T cells and thymic progenitors that survived. It was reported that alpha-beta T cells came from several hundred expanded graft clones (about two months after transplant).

The sequencing used PBMCs, mostly from graft donor cells, collected 360 days after TCRalphabeta/CD19-depleted stem cell transplant. The rearrangement links TRBV7-2 to TRBJ1-5; D is uncertain. This TCR derives from a male patient under 18 who had a stem cell transplant for acute lymphoblastic leukemia, so the T cells may come from the graft donor. CDR3 DNA: TGTGCCAGCAGCTTATTAGGGTCGCTTAGCAATCAGCCCCAGCATTTT. This sequence encodes CASSLLGSLSNQPQHF.